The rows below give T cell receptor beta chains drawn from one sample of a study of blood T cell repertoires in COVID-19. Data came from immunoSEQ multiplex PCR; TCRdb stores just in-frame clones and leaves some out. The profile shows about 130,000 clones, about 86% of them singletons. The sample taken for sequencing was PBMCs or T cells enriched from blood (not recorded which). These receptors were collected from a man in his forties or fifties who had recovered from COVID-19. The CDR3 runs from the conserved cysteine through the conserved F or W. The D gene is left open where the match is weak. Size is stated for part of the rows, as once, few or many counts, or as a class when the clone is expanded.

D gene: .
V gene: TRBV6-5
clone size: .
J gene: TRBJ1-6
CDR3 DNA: TGTGCCAGCAGACCTACAGGGATCTCACCCCTCCACTTT
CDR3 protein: CASRPTGISPLHF

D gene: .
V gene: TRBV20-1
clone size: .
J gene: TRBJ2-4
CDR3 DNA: TGCAGTGGAGTAGCCAAAAACATTCAGTACTTC
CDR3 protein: CSGVAKNIQYF

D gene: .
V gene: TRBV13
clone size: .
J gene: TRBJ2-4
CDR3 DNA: TGTGCCAGCAGCTCGGCAGGCGCCAAAAACATTCAGTACTTC
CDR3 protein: CASSSAGAKNIQYF

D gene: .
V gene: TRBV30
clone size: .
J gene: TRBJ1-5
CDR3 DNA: TGTGCCTGGAAAGAAGCCTATGGCAATCAGCCCCAGCATTTT
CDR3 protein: CAWKEAYGNQPQHF

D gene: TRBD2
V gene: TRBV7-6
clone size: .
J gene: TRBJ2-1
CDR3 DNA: TGTGCCAGCAGCTTCCTTAGCGGGGGCCATTCTAGCTCCTACAATGAGCAGTTCTTC
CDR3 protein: CASSFLSGGHSSSYNEQFF

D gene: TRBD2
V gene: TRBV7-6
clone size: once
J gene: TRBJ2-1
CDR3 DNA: TGTGCCAGCAGCTTAGAAATTAGCGGGGGGATGCGGAATGAGCAGTTCTTC
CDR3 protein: CASSLEISGGMRNEQFF

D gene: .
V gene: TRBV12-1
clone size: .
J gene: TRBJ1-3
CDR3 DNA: TGTGCCAGCAGCTCAAGTAAGGGCACAGGGGGATTTATGAGAGGGCCTGGAAACACCATATATTTT
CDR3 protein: CASSSSKGTGGFMRGPGNTIYF

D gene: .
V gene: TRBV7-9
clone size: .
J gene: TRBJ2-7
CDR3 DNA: TGTGCCAGCAGCTTAGTGTCCGGGAATACCTACGAGCAGTACTTC
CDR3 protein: CASSLVSGNTYEQYF

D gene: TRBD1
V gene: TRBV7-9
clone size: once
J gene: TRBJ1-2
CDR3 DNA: TGTGCCAGCCAACTCCAGGGACAGGGGGCTGGCTACACCTTC
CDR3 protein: CASQLQGQGAGYTF

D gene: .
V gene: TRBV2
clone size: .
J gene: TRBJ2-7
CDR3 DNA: TGTGCCAGCAGTGAGGGCGGGGGGACAGCCTACGAGCAGTACTTC
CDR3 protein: CASSEGGGTAYEQYF

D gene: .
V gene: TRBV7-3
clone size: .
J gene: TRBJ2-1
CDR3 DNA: TGTGCCAGCAGCTTTCAGGGCAGCAACAATGAGCAGTTCTTC
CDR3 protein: CASSFQGSNNEQFF

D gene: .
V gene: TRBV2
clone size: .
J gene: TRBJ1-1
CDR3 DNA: TGTGCCAGCAGTGAAAGGGGCAGGGCCTCTTTTAACACTGAAGCTTTCTTT
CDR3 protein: CASSERGRASFNTEAFF

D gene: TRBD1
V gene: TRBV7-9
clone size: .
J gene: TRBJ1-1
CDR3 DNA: TGTGCCAGCAGCTTAGAGGCAGGGGGCATGGCTTTCTTT
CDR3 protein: CASSLEAGGMAFF

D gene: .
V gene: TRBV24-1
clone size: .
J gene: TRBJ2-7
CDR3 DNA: TGTGCCACCAGAGCAGGCGAGCAGTACTTC
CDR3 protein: CATRAGEQYF

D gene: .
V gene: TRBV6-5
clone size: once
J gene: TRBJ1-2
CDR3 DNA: TGTGCCAGCAGAAGGACAGCTGTCTATGGCTACACCTTC
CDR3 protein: CASRRTAVYGYTF